This T cell receptor beta chain was captured in a study of pediatric ulcerative colitis. Sequenced by immunoSEQ multiplex PCR; TCRdb stores in-frame clones only, minus some. The sample carries fewer than 45,000 clones, 75% to 90% recorded once. The CDR3 has 16 amino acids. Losses at the gene ends were 5 bases for V and 2 bases for J; bases not matched to a gene: 10. Germline V gene data show CDR1 as LNHDA and CDR2 as SQIVND (reference sequence). Source material: blood. This chain uses TRBV19 with TRBJ2-7, with 9 bases identical to TRBD1. This receptor was obtained from a girl under 18 with moderate ulcerative colitis. In nucleotides, the CDR3 is TGTGCCAGTAGTCCCCCCCCGGGACAGGGTCCCTACGAGCAGTACTTC. Amino acid sequence: CASSPPPGQGPYEQYF.